This T cell receptor beta chain was sequenced during a study of T cells in Graves' hyperthyroidism and ophthalmopathy. Amplified regions were TCR beta CDR3 sequences from RNA transcripts. First-round RT-PCR targeting the TCR CDR3 was performed with the HTBI primer set. TCRdb re-called the multiplex PCR reads with MiXCR, one entry per CDR3 protein. The table includes approximately 400,000 distinct CDR3 sequences, under 15% detected once. The study left out patients who had uncontrolled infection, other autoimmune disease, pregnancy or lactation. Each diagnosis drew on symptoms, thyroxine, TRAb, thyroid ultrasound and orbital computed tomography findings. The receptor comes from a woman younger than 45 with Graves' hyperthyroidism. Sequencing was carried out using blood.

The CDR3 sequence: CASSQLGLNTEAFF. The CDR3 DNA is TGTGCCAGCAGTCAATTAGGACTTAACACTGAAGCTTTCTTT. The chain recombines TRBV27 with TRBJ1-1, with D unresolved. The CDR3 loop spans 14 amino acids. Germline-derived CDR1 and CDR2 are MNHEY and SMNVEV (reference sequence). V was clipped by 5 bases and J by 2 bases, with 12 bases between them.